This TCR beta chain was sequenced during a study of T-cell reconstitution after alpha-beta-depleted transplantation in children. Regarding the study as a whole: T-cell numbers and diversity, one year after transplant, stemmed largely from T cells that were newly produced.

This CDR3 comprises 13 residues. V shed 8 bases and J 6 bases; nucleotides not matched to a gene: 9. About this clonotype: Its antigen is still unknown.

Unique molecular identifiers were built into the TCRbeta library. TCRdb reanalysed the PCR reads using MiXCR and keeps one entry per CDR3 protein. The data contain roughly 790,000 distinct CDR3 sequences, around 17% of them singletons. Source: PBMCs, mostly from graft donor cells, taken 360 days after TCRalphabeta/CD19-depleted stem cell transplant. The sequence was collected from a male patient aged 10 to 17 who had a stem cell transplant for acute lymphoblastic leukemia, so the T cells may come from the graft donor. This chain uses TRBV12-3 or TRBV12-4 with TRBJ2-7, with 8 bases that match TRBD1. CDR3 residues: CASFRTGSIEQYF. Written as DNA, the CDR3 is TGTGCCAGCTTCCGGACAGGGTCGATCGAGCAGTACTTC.